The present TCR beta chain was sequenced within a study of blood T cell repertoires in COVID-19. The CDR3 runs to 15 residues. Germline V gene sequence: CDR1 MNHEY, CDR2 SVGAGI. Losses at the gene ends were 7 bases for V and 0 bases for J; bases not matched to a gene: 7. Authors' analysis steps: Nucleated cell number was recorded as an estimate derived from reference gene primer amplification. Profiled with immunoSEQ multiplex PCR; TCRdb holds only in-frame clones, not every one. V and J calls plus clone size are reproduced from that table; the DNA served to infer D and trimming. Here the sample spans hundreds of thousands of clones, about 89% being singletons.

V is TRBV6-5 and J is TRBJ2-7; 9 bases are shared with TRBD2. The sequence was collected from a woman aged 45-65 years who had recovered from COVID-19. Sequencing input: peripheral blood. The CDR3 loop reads CASMGLARSSYEQYF. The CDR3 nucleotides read TGTGCCAGCATGGGACTAGCTAGAAGCTCCTACGAGCAGTACTTC.